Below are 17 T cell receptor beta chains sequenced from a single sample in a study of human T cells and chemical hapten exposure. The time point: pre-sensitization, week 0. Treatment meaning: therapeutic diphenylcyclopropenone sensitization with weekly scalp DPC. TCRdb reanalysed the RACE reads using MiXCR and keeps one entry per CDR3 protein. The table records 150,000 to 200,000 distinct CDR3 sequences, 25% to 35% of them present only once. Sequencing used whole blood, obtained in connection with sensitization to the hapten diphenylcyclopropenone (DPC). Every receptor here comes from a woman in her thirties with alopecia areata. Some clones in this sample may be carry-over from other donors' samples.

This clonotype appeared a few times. In DNA form, the CDR3 reads TGCAGTGCTAGAGATCCAGCGGGGAGCACAGATACGCAGTATTTT. It codes for CSARDPAGSTDTQYF. The chain combines TRBV20-1 with TRBJ2-3, with 7 bases identical to TRBD2. Per germline, CDR1 DFQATT and CDR2 SNEGSKA (reference sequence). The CDR3 has 15 amino acids. V shed 0 bases, J shed 0 bases, and the junction held 3 bases outside the gene matches.

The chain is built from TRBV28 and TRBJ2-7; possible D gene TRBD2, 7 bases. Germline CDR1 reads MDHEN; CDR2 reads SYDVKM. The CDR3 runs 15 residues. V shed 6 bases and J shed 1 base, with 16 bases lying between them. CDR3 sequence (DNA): TGTGCCAGCAGCCGAGGGGGGGAAGGGTCCTACGAGCAGTACTTC. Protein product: CASSRGGEGSYEQYF.

CDR3: CASIPLGEGHLNTEAFF. The CDR3 DNA follows: TGTGCCAGCATACCCTTAGGCGAGGGACACCTGAACACTGAAGCTTTCTTT. This sequence joins TRBV7-9 and TRBJ1-1, with a weak D call TRBD1 (6 bases). Between the trimmed V and J ends, which lost 7 bases and 0 bases, there was a span of 21 bases. The CDR3 consists of 17 residues. Germline loops: CDR1 SEHNR, CDR2 FQNEAQ (reference sequence). Combining the CDR3 with reference TRBV7-9 and TRBJ1-1 gives the whole variable domain DTGVSQNPRHKITKRGQNVTFRCDPISEHNRLYWYRQTLGQGPEFLTYFQNEAQLEKSRLLSDRFSAERPKGSFSTLEIQRTEQGDSAMYLCASIPLGEGHLNTEAFFGQGTRLTVV.

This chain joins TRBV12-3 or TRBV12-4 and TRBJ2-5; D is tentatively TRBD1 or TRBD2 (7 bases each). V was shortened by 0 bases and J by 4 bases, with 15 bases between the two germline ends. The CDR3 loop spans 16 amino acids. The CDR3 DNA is TGTGCCAGCAGTTTAGCGACAGGGAGGGAGGGAGAGACCCAGTACTTC. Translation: CASSLATGREGETQYF.

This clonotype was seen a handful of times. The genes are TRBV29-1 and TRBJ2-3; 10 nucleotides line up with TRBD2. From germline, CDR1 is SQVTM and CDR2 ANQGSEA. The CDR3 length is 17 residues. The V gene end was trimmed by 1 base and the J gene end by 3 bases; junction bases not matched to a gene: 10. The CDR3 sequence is CSVEGGLAGVGTDTQYF. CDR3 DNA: TGCAGCGTTGAAGGAGGGCTAGCGGGAGTTGGAACAGATACGCAGTATTTT.

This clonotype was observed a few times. The CDR3 coding sequence is TGTGCCAGCAGTGAAGTAAGGGTGCGGGGGACCCAGCATTTT. Translating gives CASSEVRVRGTQHF. This chain uses TRBV6-1 with TRBJ1-5, with D possibly TRBD1 on 5 matching bases. The ends were cut back, 1 base at V and 11 bases at J, with 15 bases in the middle. This CDR3 is built from 14 residues. CDR1 and CDR2 (germline): MNHNS, SASEGT.

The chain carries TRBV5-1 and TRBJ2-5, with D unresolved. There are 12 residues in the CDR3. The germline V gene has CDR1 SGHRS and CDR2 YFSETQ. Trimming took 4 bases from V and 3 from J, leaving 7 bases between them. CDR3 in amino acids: CASSPGKETQYF. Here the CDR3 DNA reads TGCGCCAGCAGCCCCGGTAAAGAGACCCAGTACTTC.

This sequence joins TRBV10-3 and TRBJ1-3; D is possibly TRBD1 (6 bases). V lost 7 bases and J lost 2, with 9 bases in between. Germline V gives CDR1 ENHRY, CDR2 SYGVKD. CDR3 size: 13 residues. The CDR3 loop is CAIKEGAGNTIYF. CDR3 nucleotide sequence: TGTGCCATCAAAGAGGGGGCTGGAAACACCATATATTTT.

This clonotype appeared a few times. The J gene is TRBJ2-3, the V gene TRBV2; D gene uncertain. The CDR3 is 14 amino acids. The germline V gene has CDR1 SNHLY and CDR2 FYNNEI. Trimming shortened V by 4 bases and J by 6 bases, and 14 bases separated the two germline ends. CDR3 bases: TGTGCCAGCAGTGGTCGATTACCCAGGGATACGCAGTATTTT. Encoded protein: CASSGRLPRDTQYF.

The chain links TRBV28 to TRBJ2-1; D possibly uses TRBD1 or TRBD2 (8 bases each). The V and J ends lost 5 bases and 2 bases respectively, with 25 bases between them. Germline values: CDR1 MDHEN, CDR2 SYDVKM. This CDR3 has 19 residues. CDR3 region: CASSPQGAGGHRPYNEQFF. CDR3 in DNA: TGTGCCAGCAGTCCCCAGGGGGCGGGGGGCCATCGCCCCTACAATGAGCAGTTCTTC.

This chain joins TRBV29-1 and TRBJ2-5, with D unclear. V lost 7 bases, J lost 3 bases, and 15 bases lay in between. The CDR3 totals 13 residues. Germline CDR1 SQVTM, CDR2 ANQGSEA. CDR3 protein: CSATGAQKETQYF. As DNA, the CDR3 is TGCAGCGCAACCGGAGCCCAGAAAGAGACCCAGTACTTC.

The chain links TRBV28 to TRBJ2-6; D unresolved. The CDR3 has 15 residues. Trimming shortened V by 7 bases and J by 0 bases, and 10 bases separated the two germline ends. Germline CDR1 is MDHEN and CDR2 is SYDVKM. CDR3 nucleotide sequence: TGTGCCAGCATTCCGGGCTCCTCTGGGGCCAACGTCCTGACTTTC. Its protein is CASIPGSSGANVLTF.

This CDR3 is CASSGDIGYTEAFF. In DNA, the CDR3 is TGTGCCAGCAGTGGGGACATCGGTTACACTGAAGCTTTCTTT. The chain carries TRBV6-2 or TRBV6-3 and TRBJ1-1, with D tentatively TRBD1 (6 bases). Per germline, CDR1 MNHEY and CDR2 SVGEGT. The CDR3 contains 14 residues. V was clipped by 5 bases and J by 3 bases, with 13 bases between them.

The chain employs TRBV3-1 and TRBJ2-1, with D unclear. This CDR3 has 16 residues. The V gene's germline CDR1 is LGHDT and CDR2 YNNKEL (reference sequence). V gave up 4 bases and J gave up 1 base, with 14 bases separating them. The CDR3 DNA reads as TGTGCCAGCAGCCCCCCAGGCGTCCTTTCCTACAATGAGCAGTTCTTC. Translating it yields CASSPPGVLSYNEQFF.

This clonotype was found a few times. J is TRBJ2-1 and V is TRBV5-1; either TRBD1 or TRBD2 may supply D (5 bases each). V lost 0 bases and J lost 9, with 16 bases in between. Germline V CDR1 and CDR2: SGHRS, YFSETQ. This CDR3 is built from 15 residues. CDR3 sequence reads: CASSLVSSGTGEQFF. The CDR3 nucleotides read TGCGCCAGCAGCTTGGTTTCATCCGGGACCGGTGAGCAGTTCTTC. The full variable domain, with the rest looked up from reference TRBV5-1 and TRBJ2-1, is KAGVTQTPRYLIKTRGQQVTLSCSPISGHRSVSWYQQTPGQGLQFLFEYFSETQRNKGNFPGRFSGRQFSNSRSEMNVSTLELGDSALYLCASSLVSSGTGEQFFGPGTRLTVL.

CDR3 DNA sequence: TGTGCCAGCAGCTTATCCGGCGGGGGGGCCACAGATACGCAGTATTTT. This codes for CASSLSGGGATDTQYF. V and J are TRBV7-6 and TRBJ2-3; 9 nucleotides line up with TRBD2. Germline CDR1 is SGHVS and CDR2 is FNYEAQ. The CDR3 spans 16 residues. The trim removed 2 bases at V and 2 bases at J, leaving 5 bases unmatched.

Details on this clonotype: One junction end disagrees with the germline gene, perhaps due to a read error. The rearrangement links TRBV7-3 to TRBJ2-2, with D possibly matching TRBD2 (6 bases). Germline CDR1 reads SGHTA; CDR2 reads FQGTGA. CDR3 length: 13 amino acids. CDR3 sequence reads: CASSQDYTGGLFF. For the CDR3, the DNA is TGTGCCAGCAGCCAGGACTATACCGGGGGGCTGTTTTTT.